This passage covers 26 T cell receptor beta chains from one sample sequenced in a study of regulatory T cells in long-lasting Graves disease. Arm-PCR of CDR3 regions with iRepertoire HTBI primers generated TCR beta libraries. MiXCR, run by TCRdb on the multiplex PCR reads, gives a single entry per CDR3 protein. Of roughly 490,000 distinct CDR3 sequences in the sample, around a fifth are singletons; the top ten hold 13%. This sample's time point: persistent/refractory GD, antithyroid drugs over 5 years with positive TRAb. Making the TCR library involved RNA that had been extracted from PBMCs. Sequences were derived from peripheral blood mononuclear cells (PBMCs), sampled when the disease was refractory, from a patient treated with antithyroid drugs. These receptors all stem from a female donor with Graves disease.

This clonotype showed up just a few times. The chain uses TRBV9 and TRBJ1-1; TRBD1 matches at 7 bases. With V trimmed by 3 bases and J by 0 bases, 2 bases remained unmatched. This CDR3 has 14 residues. Per germline, CDR1 SGDLS and CDR2 YYNGEE. CDR3 nucleotide sequence: TGTGCCAGCAGCGAGGGACAGATGAACACTGAAGCTTTCTTT. This codes for CASSEGQMNTEAFF.

The chain is built from TRBV19 and TRBJ1-2; the match to TRBD1 covers 8 bases. Looked up from germline, CDR1 is LNHDA and CDR2 is SQIVND (reference sequence). CDR3 length equals 14 residues. The junction had 9 bases not matched to a gene; V was cut back by 5 bases and J by 7 bases. For the CDR3, the DNA is TGTGCCAGTAGTCCGACGGACAGGGAAAGTGGCTACACCTTC. Translation: CASSPTDRESGYTF.

The chain recombines TRBV18 with TRBJ2-5, with D tentatively TRBD1 (6 bases). This CDR3 has 15 amino acids. With 2 bases removed from V and 4 bases from J, the gap between germline ends came to 14 bases. CDR1 is KGHSH, CDR2 LQKENI, per germline. The DNA of the CDR3 is TGTGCCAGCTCACCAGCAGACAGGTCAAGAGAGACCCAGTACTTC. Protein: CASSPADRSRETQYF.

At least ten counts were recorded for this clonotype. The DNA for the CDR3 is TGCAGTGCTAGAGATTTCCCCTACGAGCAGTACTTC. As protein: CSARDFPYEQYF. The rearrangement links TRBV20-1 to TRBJ2-7; D remains ambiguous. The CDR3 has 12 amino acids. Trimming pared 0 bases from V and 2 bases from J, leaving 5 bases between. The germline CDR1 and CDR2 sequences are DFQATT and SNEGSKA (reference sequence).

About this clonotype: This may be a read error: a much more frequent sequence differs by one nucleotide. The chain has TRBV3-1 and TRBJ1-2; D remains unclear. Per germline, CDR1 LGHDT and CDR2 YNNKEL (reference sequence). V gave up 4 bases and J gave up 8 bases, with 20 bases separating them. The CDR3 has 15 residues. The CDR3: CASSPSSGIGWGYTF. The CDR3 DNA sequence: TGTGCCAGCAGCCCTTCGAGTGGGATTGGATGGGGCTACACCTTC. The variable domain in full, completed from reference TRBV3-1 and TRBJ1-2, reads DTAVSQTPKYLVTQMGNDKSIKCEQNLGHDTMYWYKQDSKKFLKIMFSYNNKELIINETVPNRFSPKSPDKAHLNLHINSLELGDSAVYFCASSPSSGIGWGYTFGSGTRLTVV.

V is TRBV30 and J is TRBJ2-1, with a weak D call TRBD2 (5 bases). From germline, CDR1 is GTSNPN and CDR2 SVGIG (reference sequence). V lost 0 bases and J lost 10, with 22 bases in between. This CDR3 region has 16 residues. CDR3 sequence: CAWSVGLHLARLEQFF. DNA of the CDR3: TGTGCCTGGAGTGTAGGACTCCATCTAGCCAGGTTGGAGCAGTTCTTC.

Many counts were recorded for this clonotype. The chain links TRBV28 to TRBJ2-7; D is ambiguous. This CDR3 region has 14 residues. V lost 3 bases and J lost 0, with 9 bases in between. Germline CDR1 reads MDHEN; CDR2 reads SYDVKM. For the CDR3, the DNA is TGTGCCAGCAGTTTGGTAGGGCCCTCCTACGAGCAGTACTTC. Translating gives CASSLVGPSYEQYF.

There are many counts of this clonotype. This chain links TRBV7-2 with TRBJ1-5; D gene unclear. CDR1 and CDR2 from the germline V gene are SGHTA and FQGNSA. Trimming removed 1 base at V and 5 bases at J, with 6 bases between. This CDR3 is built from 13 residues. CDR3 region: CASSLDRDQPQHF. The CDR3 DNA follows: TGTGCCAGCAGCTTAGATAGGGATCAGCCCCAGCATTTT.

J is TRBJ1-2 and V is TRBV15, with a tentative D call TRBD1 (6 bases). This CDR3 contains 14 residues. V was shortened by 4 bases and J by 0 bases, with 9 bases between the two germline ends. The germline CDR1 and CDR2 sequences are LNHNV and YYDKDF (reference sequence). CDR3 sequence reads: CATSMGQANYGYTF. The CDR3 DNA reads as TGTGCCACCAGCATGGGACAAGCTAACTATGGCTACACCTTC.

This clonotype has at least ten counts. The V gene is TRBV19, the J gene TRBJ2-7, with D perhaps TRBD2 (7 bases). Germline assignment: CDR1 LNHDA and CDR2 SQIVND (reference sequence). Trimming took 6 bases from V and 7 from J, leaving 16 bases between them. This CDR3 region has 13 residues. The CDR3 bases are TGTGCCAGTAGAAGGGTCAGGGGAGGGGAGCAGTACTTC. Translation gives CASRRVRGGEQYF.

This clonotype appeared many times. This rearrangement joins TRBV10-3 to TRBJ1-2; 7 bases fit TRBD1. In germline, CDR1 is ENHRY, CDR2 SYGVKD. J lost 3 bases, V lost 10 bases, and 11 bases had no gene match. The CDR3 contains 14 residues. The CDR3 nucleotides are TGTGCCACCGAAAACAGGGGAAAGGACTATGGCTACACCTTC. Translated, it gives CATENRGKDYGYTF.

This clonotype occurred many times. The J gene is TRBJ1-4, the V gene TRBV12-3 or TRBV12-4, with 12 positions matching TRBD1. This CDR3 is built from 16 residues. V dropped 0 bases and J dropped 10; count of bases not matched to a gene: 6. The CDR3 nucleotides read TGTGCCAGCAGTTTAGCGGGACAGGGGGCGGCGGGAAAACTGTTTTTT. The encoded protein is CASSLAGQGAAGKLFF.

This clonotype was counted only a few times. The V gene is TRBV24-1, the J gene TRBJ2-7, with D perhaps being TRBD1 or TRBD2 (6 bases each). Germline lookup yields CDR1 KGHDR and CDR2 SFDVKD. The V end was cut by 3 bases, the J end by 5 bases, with 13 bases between. The CDR3 covers 14 residues. The CDR3 coding sequence is TGTGCCACCAGTGATGTGGACGGGGGCCACGAGCAGTACTTC. Amino acids: CATSDVDGGHEQYF.

Of note for this clonotype: This likely comes from a read error, as the CDR3 has no conserved phenylalanine or tryptophan at its end. This chain joins TRBV5-1 and TRBJ1-1, with no clear D. Per the germline V gene, CDR1 is SGHRS and CDR2 is YFSETQ. CDR3 length: 13 residues. V was pared by 1 base and J by 0 bases, with 4 bases between. This chain's CDR3 is CASSLTLNTEAFL. CDR3 sequence (DNA): TGCGCCAGCAGCTTGACACTGAACACTGAAGCTTTCCTT.

Only a few counts were recorded for this clonotype. The chain joins TRBV5-1 to TRBJ1-1; a possible D gene is TRBD1 (5 bases). CDR3 length: 15 residues. The germline V gene has CDR1 SGHRS and CDR2 YFSETQ. V was pared by 0 bases and J by 1 base, with 10 bases between. The CDR3 DNA is TGCGCCAGCAGCTTGGTGGGGCCAGAGAACACTGAAGCTTTCTTT. This gives the protein CASSLVGPENTEAFF.

This clonotype has only a few counts. The chain carries TRBV11-2 and TRBJ1-1; 7 bases match TRBD1. V gave up 5 bases and J gave up 1 base; unmatched junction bases: 22. Per germline, CDR1 SGHAT and CDR2 FQNNGV. The CDR3 totals 20 residues. The DNA for the CDR3 is TGTGCCAGCAGCCCTTCGTCCTGGGAGTGGGACAGTCGAGGGAACACTGAAGCTTTCTTT. This encodes CASSPSSWEWDSRGNTEAFF.

This clonotype was seen ten or more times. The chain links TRBV28 to TRBJ2-7; 7 bases align to TRBD1. The CDR3 has 13 amino acids. In germline, CDR1 is MDHEN, CDR2 SYDVKM. Trimming removed 6 bases from V and 7 bases from J; junction bases left unmatched: 9. CDR3 bases: TGTGCCAGCAGAAAACAGGGGTTGGGGGAGCAGTACTTC. This encodes CASRKQGLGEQYF.

This clonotype showed up many times. V gene TRBV14 combines with J gene TRBJ2-6; D is ambiguous. From germline, CDR1 is SGHDN and CDR2 FVKESK. V was clipped by 6 bases and J by 2 bases, with 5 bases between them. The CDR3 runs to 13 residues. In DNA, the CDR3 is TGTGCCAGCAGTCACGCTGGGGCCAACGTCCTGACTTTC. It is translated as CASSHAGANVLTF.

This chain uses TRBV7-9 with TRBJ2-2; no definite D call. CDR1 is SEHNR, CDR2 FQNEAQ, per germline (reference sequence). This CDR3 has 16 residues. With 2 bases removed from V and 2 bases from J, the gap between germline ends came to 12 bases. This chain's CDR3 is CASSLSLLSNTGELFF. The CDR3 bases are TGTGCCAGCAGCTTATCACTCCTCTCTAACACCGGGGAGCTGTTTTTT.

This clonotype was observed at least ten times. This chain uses TRBV20-1 with TRBJ1-1; a possible D gene is TRBD1 (6 bases). V lost 0 bases to trimming and J lost 3 bases, with 11 bases between them. Germline V gene sequence: CDR1 DFQATT, CDR2 SNEGSKA (reference sequence). The CDR3 extends over 14 amino acids. The CDR3 protein is CSAREGQHHTEAFF. In DNA, the CDR3 is TGCAGTGCTAGAGAAGGACAGCACCACACTGAAGCTTTCTTT.

This chain connects TRBV7-9 to TRBJ1-4; 7 nucleotides align to TRBD1. CDR1 and CDR2 (germline): SEHNR, FQNEAQ (reference sequence). The CDR3 covers 14 residues. Trimming cost V 5 bases and J 8 bases; bases outside gene matches: 8. CDR3 loop: CASSPDRTPEKLFF. CDR3 in DNA: TGTGCCAGCAGCCCGGACAGGACCCCCGAAAAACTGTTTTTT.

V usage is TRBV19 and J usage is TRBJ1-5, with D hard to call. The germline V gene has CDR1 LNHDA and CDR2 SQIVND (reference sequence). V was shortened by 3 bases and J by 9 bases, with 15 bases between the two germline ends. This CDR3 region has 14 residues. CDR3 coding DNA: TGTGCCAGTAGTATTGAAATTAATGGGGTGCCCCAGCATTTT. Translation gives CASSIEINGVPQHF.

The chain combines TRBV7-2 with TRBJ2-7; 10 bases match TRBD1. This CDR3 has 17 residues. With V trimmed by 2 bases and J by 0 bases, 7 bases remained unmatched. Germline CDR1 is SGHTA and CDR2 is FQGNSA. CDR3 loop: CASSLWAGTGASYEQYF. CDR3 bases: TGTGCCAGCAGCTTATGGGCGGGGACAGGGGCCTCCTACGAGCAGTACTTC. The variable domain in full, with the rest retrieved from reference TRBV7-2 and TRBJ2-7, is GAGVSQSPSNKVTEKGKDVELRCDPISGHTALYWYRQSLGQGLEFLIYFQGNSAPDKSGLPSDRFSAERTGGSVSTLTIQRTQQEDSAVYLCASSLWAGTGASYEQYFGPGTRLTVT.

The chain uses TRBV5-1 and TRBJ2-7; perhaps TRBD1 as D (6 bases). CDR1 is SGHRS and CDR2 is YFSETQ in the germline V gene. The V and J ends lost 0 bases and 4 bases respectively, with 17 bases between them. This CDR3 spans 16 amino acids. The CDR3 nucleotides read TGCGCCAGCAGCTTGGGACGGGCAGGGGCCTCATACGAGCAGTACTTC. Its protein product is CASSLGRAGASYEQYF.

The chain combines TRBV20-1 with TRBJ2-3; D ambiguous. The CDR3 sequence is 11 residues long. V shed 4 bases and J shed 6 bases, with 8 bases lying between them. Germline CDR1 is DFQATT and CDR2 is SNEGSKA (reference sequence). The CDR3 sequence is CSATLGDTQYF. For the CDR3, the DNA is TGCAGTGCTACCCTCGGGGATACGCAGTATTTT.

The rearrangement joins TRBV28 to TRBJ2-1; D not certain. Germline V lookup: CDR1 MDHEN, CDR2 SYDVKM. V was pared by 2 bases and J by 1 base, with 15 bases between. There are 17 residues in the CDR3. The CDR3 spells CASSLSPREESYNEQFF. The CDR3, as DNA: TGTGCCAGCAGTTTAAGTCCTCGAGAGGAATCCTACAATGAGCAGTTCTTC.